This entry is about one TCR beta chain. Libraries were prepared by immunoSEQ multiplex PCR; TCRdb keeps only in-frame clonotypes and omits some of them. This table holds about 38,000 clones, roughly 89% found once. Germline V lookup: CDR1 SGHDT, CDR2 YYEEEE. Unmatched junction bases numbered 4, after V lost 4 bases and J lost 2 bases. This CDR3 is built from 14 residues. These data come from a study of T cell changes during pregnancy in multiple sclerosis. Material: CD8+ T cells from peripheral blood mononuclear cells, obtained in the second trimester of pregnancy. The chain has TRBV5-6 and TRBJ2-7, with 9 nucleotides matching TRBD1. The source of this sequence is a female donor with multiple sclerosis, enrolled in a pregnancy study. CDR3 nucleotides: TGTGCCAGCAGCCCAGGGACAGGGACCTACGAGCAGTACTTC. It specifies CASSPGTGTYEQYF. Drawing the rest from reference TRBV5-6 and TRBJ2-7, the complete variable domain is DAGVTQSPTHLIKTRGQQVTLRCSPKSGHDTVSWYQQALGQGPQFIFQYYEEEERQRGNFPDRFSGHQFPNYSSELNVNALLLGDSALYLCASSPGTGTYEQYFGPGTRLTVT.